These 18 T cell receptor beta chains were all obtained from the same sample, sequenced in a study of T cell changes during pregnancy in multiple sclerosis. Libraries were prepared by immunoSEQ multiplex PCR; TCRdb keeps only in-frame clonotypes and omits some of them. The sample lists roughly 38,000 clones; about 93% were seen once. The material was CD4+ T cells from peripheral blood mononuclear cells, obtained in the second trimester of pregnancy. The receptor source for this set is a female donor in good health, enrolled as a control in a pregnancy study.

CDR3 coding DNA: TGCGCCAGCAGCTCAATCGCGAGCGGGGGGGCCCCCAATGAGCAGTTCTTC. Encoded protein: CASSSIASGGAPNEQFF. J is TRBJ2-1 and V is TRBV5-1; 10 nucleotides agree with TRBD2. Trimming removed 3 bases from V and 6 bases from J; junction bases left unmatched: 12. The CDR3 is 17 amino acids. The germline CDR1 and CDR2 sequences are SGHRS and YFSETQ.

The gene calls are TRBV9 and TRBJ1-3; a possible D gene is TRBD1 (6 bases). The CDR3 runs 15 residues. Germline V gives CDR1 SGDLS, CDR2 YYNGEE. V lost 0 bases and J lost 0, with 7 bases in between. CDR3: CASSVGRGSGNTIYF. CDR3 nucleotide sequence: TGTGCCAGCAGCGTAGGCAGGGGCTCTGGAAACACCATATATTTT.

This clone was seen a handful of times. This chain joins TRBV27 and TRBJ2-5; tentative D call: TRBD2 (7 bases). Per the germline V gene, CDR1 is MNHEY and CDR2 is SMNVEV (reference sequence). V was shortened by 2 bases and J by 7 bases, with 17 bases between the two germline ends. There are 15 residues in the CDR3. In DNA form, the CDR3 reads TGTGCCAGCAGTTTAGCGGGGGCCTCGGGGGGGACCCAGTACTTC. It encodes CASSLAGASGGTQYF.

The chain links TRBV10-3 to TRBJ2-5, with D perhaps matching TRBD2 (5 bases). Deletions cut 2 bases from V and 8 bases from J, with 9 bases between. From germline, CDR1 is ENHRY and CDR2 SYGVKD. The CDR3 has 12 residues. CDR3 sequence (DNA): TGTGCCATCAGTGAGATTAGCGAAACCCAGTACTTC. The encoded protein is CAISEISETQYF.

V is TRBV9 and J is TRBJ2-3, with 11 bases identical to TRBD2. The CDR3 totals 18 residues. Germline V CDR1 and CDR2: SGDLS, YYNGEE. With V trimmed by 3 bases and J by 3 bases, 12 bases remained unmatched. CDR3 coding DNA: TGTGCCAGCAGCGCCTTTAGCGGGGGGGCATTTGTGACAGATACGCAGTATTTT. This sequence encodes CASSAFSGGAFVTDTQYF.

This chain connects TRBV30 to TRBJ1-2; no clear D. The germline gives CDR1 GTSNPN, CDR2 SVGIG (reference sequence). The CDR3 has 12 amino acids. The V and J ends lost 0 bases and 3 bases respectively, with 5 bases between them. CDR3 amino acids: CAWSVQHYGYTF. The CDR3 DNA follows: TGTGCCTGGAGTGTACAGCACTATGGCTACACCTTC.

The V and J genes are TRBV7-8 and TRBJ2-5; TRBD1 matches at 7 bases. Trimming removed 4 bases from V and 2 bases from J; junction bases left unmatched: 4. CDR1 and CDR2 from the germline V gene are SGHVS and FQNEAQ. This CDR3 comprises 14 residues. The CDR3 DNA reads as TGTGCCAGCAGCTCGGGGACAGCACAAGAGACCCAGTACTTC. Translated, it gives CASSSGTAQETQYF.

The chain links TRBV5-4 to TRBJ2-5, with 9 positions matching TRBD2. The CDR3 has 16 amino acids. V lost 3 bases, J lost 5 bases, and 11 bases stayed unmatched. Germline-derived CDR1 and CDR2 are SGHNT and YYREEE (reference sequence). CDR3 nucleotide sequence: TGTGCCAGCAGCTCTAAGGAACTAGCGGGCAGGGAGACCCAGTACTTC. Its protein is CASSSKELAGRETQYF.

The DNA for the CDR3 is TGCGCCAGCAGCCGGACTCCCTACGAGCAGTACTTC. Its protein product is CASSRTPYEQYF. This rearrangement joins TRBV5-1 to TRBJ2-7; weak D call: TRBD2 (5 bases). Trimming removed 4 bases from V and 2 bases from J, with 7 bases in between. Germline values: CDR1 SGHRS, CDR2 YFSETQ. The CDR3 loop spans 12 amino acids.

CDR3 residues: CASSVGGPQETQYF. The CDR3 DNA is TGTGCCAGCAGCGTGGGAGGGCCCCAAGAGACCCAGTACTTC. The gene calls are TRBV11-3 and TRBJ2-5; 7 nucleotides align to TRBD2. V lost 5 bases, J lost 1 base, and 4 bases stayed unmatched. The CDR3 covers 14 residues. Germline V lookup: CDR1 SGHNT, CDR2 YENEEA.

The rearrangement uses TRBV19 and TRBJ1-5; 8 bases are shared with TRBD1. Germline CDR1 LNHDA, CDR2 SQIVND (reference sequence). This CDR3 is 11 amino acids long. Trimming removed 5 bases from V and 15 bases from J; junction bases left unmatched: 6. Written as DNA, the CDR3 is TGTGCCAGTAGTTTGGGACAGGTTCGGCATTTT. Its protein product is CASSLGQVRHF. Supplemented by reference TRBV19 and TRBJ1-5, the full variable domain reads DGGITQSPKYLFRKEGQNVTLSCEQNLNHDAMYWYRQDPGQGLRLIYYSQIVNDFQKGDIAEGYSVSREKKESFPLTVTSAQKNPTAFYLCASSLGQVRHFGDGTRLSIL.

The chain joins TRBV19 to TRBJ2-1, with a tentative D call TRBD2 (5 bases). This CDR3 has 17 amino acids. The V end was cut by 4 bases, the J end by 7 bases, with 23 bases between. Germline V gene lookup returns CDR1 LNHDA and CDR2 SQIVND (reference sequence). CDR3 sequence reads: CASSKSGLGSLRNEQFF. CDR3 DNA sequence: TGTGCCAGTAGTAAAAGCGGACTGGGGAGCTTGCGTAATGAGCAGTTCTTC.

The J gene is TRBJ2-1, the V gene TRBV18; no reliable D call. The CDR3 is 13 residues long. The V and J ends lost 1 base and 5 bases respectively, with 6 bases between them. Germline CDR1 reads KGHSH; CDR2 reads LQKENI. The CDR3 DNA is TGTGCCAGCTCACCACACGCGGACAATGAGCAGTTCTTC. Its protein is CASSPHADNEQFF.

The V and J genes are TRBV7-8 and TRBJ2-7, with D possibly matching TRBD1 (6 bases). V was pared by 3 bases and J by 2 bases, with 14 bases between. The length of the CDR3 is 15 residues. CDR1 SGHVS and CDR2 FQNEAQ come from the germline V gene. This CDR3 is CASSLDPTGTYEQYF. Here the CDR3 DNA reads TGTGCCAGCAGCTTGGACCCGACAGGTACCTACGAGCAGTACTTC. Full variable domain (remainder filled in from reference TRBV7-8 and TRBJ2-7): GAGVSQSPRYKVAKRGQDVALRCDPISGHVSLFWYQQALGQGPEFLTYFQNEAQLDKSGLPSDRFFAERPEGSVSTLKIQRTQQEDSAVYLCASSLDPTGTYEQYFGPGTRLTVT.

The chain couples TRBV28 to TRBJ2-5, with D uncertain. Trimming cost V 5 bases and J 5 bases, with 12 bases left between them. Germline-derived CDR1 and CDR2 are MDHEN and SYDVKM. The CDR3 contains 13 residues. The CDR3 nucleotides are TGTGCCAGCAGTATAAGGAGCCCGGAGACCCAGTACTTC. Translation gives CASSIRSPETQYF.

The rearrangement links TRBV21-1 to TRBJ2-3; the table's D call of TRBD2 was not tested on the DNA. TRBV21-1 is labeled a pseudogene. This CDR3 is 18 amino acids long. CDR3 in DNA: TGTGCCAGCACCATGAGGATGACTAGCGGGGATGACACAGATACGCAGTATTTT. Translation gives CASTMRMTSGDDTDTQYF.

This chain links TRBV9 with TRBJ2-2; D may be TRBD2 (6 bases). CDR1 and CDR2 from the germline V gene are SGDLS and YYNGEE. The V and J ends lost 5 bases and 0 bases respectively, with 11 bases between them. The CDR3 extends over 15 amino acids. The CDR3 nucleotides are TGTGCCAGCAGTCGGGACTCCGCGAACACCGGGGAGCTGTTTTTT. This codes for CASSRDSANTGELFF.

This chain links TRBV19 with TRBJ2-6; 7 bases fit TRBD1. This CDR3 spans 16 amino acids. The germline gives CDR1 LNHDA, CDR2 SQIVND (reference sequence). The ends lost 3 bases at V and 3 bases at J; junction bases unmatched: 5. The CDR3 sequence is CASSIPAGGGANVLTF. CDR3 sequence (DNA): TGTGCCAGTAGTATCCCCGCAGGGGGTGGGGCCAACGTCCTGACTTTC.